The T cell receptor beta chain described here comes from a study of tumor-infiltrating lymphocytes in localized non-small cell lung cancer. Here immunoSEQ multiplex PCR was the method, and the copy in TCRdb shows in-frame clones only, minus some. The table has roughly 3,000 clones, just over 70% seen once; the top ten hold 15% to 18%. Germline V gives CDR1 SGDLS, CDR2 YYNGEE. Trimming cost V 4 bases and J 0 bases, with 13 bases left between them. The CDR3 is made up of 15 amino acids. On this clone itself: Its antigen is unidentified.

Whole-study results and caveats: TCRbeta sequencing showed higher T cell infiltration in tumors than uninvolved lung.

The sequence came from a human donor with non-small cell lung cancer. The V gene is TRBV9, the J gene TRBJ1-1; D not certain. Sequenced sample: uninvolved lung tissue not adjacent to the tumor. CDR3 residues: CASSPLPFMNTEAFF. The CDR3 bases are TGTGCCAGCAGCCCACTACCCTTTATGAACACTGAAGCTTTCTTT.